The clone carrying this T cell receptor beta chain was detected only a few times. As yet, its antigen is unknown. TCRdb re-called the 5' RACE reads through MiXCR, storing one row per CDR3 protein. The sample contains 550,000 to 650,000 distinct CDR3 sequences, around a sixth of which appear only once. The CDR3 has 14 residues. The germline CDR1 and CDR2 sequences are MNHNS and SASEGT. V was pared by 5 bases and J by 2 bases, with 13 bases between. The data originate from a study of T-cell memory formation after mild COVID-19. In the study overall: TCR clusters were mostly confined to one donor each.

General observations from the study: Of the contracting clones, CD4+ ones lay mainly in CM and EM, and CD8+ ones in EMRA.

The chain employs TRBV6-1 and TRBJ2-7; D may be TRBD1 (5 bases). Sequenced sample: PBMCs or a T cell subset sorted from them (not recorded which). The TCR comes from an adult woman who had mild COVID-19 (a few samples of this study predate the infection). Cell type and time point are not known. The CDR3 is CASSTSGPAYEQYF. The CDR3 region has the DNA TGTGCCAGCAGTACCTCAGGGCCGGCCTACGAGCAGTACTTC.